The 4 T cell receptor beta chains reported below all come from one sample, sequenced in a study of blood T cell repertoires in COVID-19. Profiled with immunoSEQ multiplex PCR; TCRdb holds only in-frame clones, not every one. The data contain some 57,000 clones, around 86% of them singletons. Sequencing used peripheral blood. Receptors originate from a human donor in a cohort sampled during active COVID-19.

The rearrangement links TRBV5-1 to TRBJ1-1; TRBD1 aligns across 9 bases. This CDR3 has 14 amino acids. Germline-derived CDR1 and CDR2 are SGHRS and YFSETQ. V gave up 3 bases and J gave up 6 bases; unmatched junction bases: 6. CDR3 DNA sequence: TGCGCCAGCAGCTCCGTACAGGGGGCCTCTGAAGCTTTCTTT. Translating gives CASSSVQGASEAFF.

The chain couples TRBV18 to TRBJ1-1, with 8 positions matching TRBD1. This CDR3 is built from 14 residues. Germline loops: CDR1 KGHSH, CDR2 LQKENI. Losses at the gene ends were 4 bases for V and 1 base for J; bases not matched to a gene: 2. CDR3 loop: CASSLGQGNTEAFF. CDR3 nucleotides: TGTGCCAGCTCACTAGGACAGGGGAACACTGAAGCTTTCTTT. Full variable domain (missing parts from reference TRBV18 and TRBJ1-1): NAGVMQNPRHLVRRRGQEARLRCSPMKGHSHVYWYRQLPEEGLKFMVYLQKENIIDESGMPKERFSAEFPKEGPSILRIQQVVRGDSAAYFCASSLGQGNTEAFFGQGTRLTVV.

This clone was picked up a small number of times. The rearrangement uses TRBV9 and TRBJ1-6; 11 bases match TRBD1. Germline loops: CDR1 SGDLS, CDR2 YYNGEE. V was clipped by 4 bases and J by 9 bases; unmatched bases: 3. CDR3 size: 14 residues. The CDR3 DNA follows: TGTGCCAGCAGCTTAGGGACAGGGGGTTCACCCCTCCACTTT. It codes for CASSLGTGGSPLHF.

Sample share makes this clone large. This sequence joins TRBV10-1 and TRBJ2-3; 7 bases agree with TRBD2. With V trimmed by 2 bases and J by 10 bases, 9 bases remained unmatched. This CDR3 contains 14 residues. Germline CDR1 and CDR2: WNHNN and SYGVQD (reference sequence). CDR3 DNA: TGCGCCAGCAGTGAGGCCGGACTAGTCGGCCCGCAGTATTTT. This gives the protein CASSEAGLVGPQYF.